A selection of T cell receptor beta chains follows, all from one sample in a study of blood T cell repertoires in COVID-19. The table came from immunoSEQ multiplex PCR; TCRdb's copy has only in-frame clones and leaves some out. The data show under 300,000 clones, roughly 93% seen once. The sample taken for sequencing was PBMCs or T cells enriched from blood (not recorded which). These receptors came from a middle-aged woman with acute COVID-19. CDR3s include the opening cysteine and the closing phenylalanine or tryptophan. D genes are given only for firm matches. Rows give clone size only sometimes, using once, few, many, or a class for an expanded clone.

D gene	V gene	J gene	clone size	CDR3 DNA	CDR3 protein
TRBD2	TRBV7-9	TRBJ2-3	few	TGTGCCAGCAGCTTAGGTACAGCGGGAGGTGATACGCAGTATTTT	CASSLGTAGGDTQYF
NA	TRBV21-1	TRBJ1-3	NA	TGTGCCACTAGAGCCCAGGGGGCGACCCACACCATATATTTT	CATRAQGATHTIYF
NA	TRBV4-1	TRBJ1-3	NA	TGCGCCAGTGGACTCCCGGGCGGAAACACCATATATTTT	CASGLPGGNTIYF
NA	TRBV28	TRBJ2-7	NA	TGTGCCAGCAGTCTGGGGGGGGGCCAATACGAGCAGTACTTC	CASSLGGGQYEQYF
NA	TRBV4-2	TRBJ1-6	NA	TGTGCCAGCAGCCAAAGATCCGGGAATTCACCCCTCCACTTT	CASSQRSGNSPLHF
TRBD1	TRBV28	TRBJ2-7	NA	TGTGCCAGCAGTTTTACTTACAGGGGAGCTCCGAGCTTC	CASSFTYRGAPSF
TRBD1	TRBV5-4	TRBJ2-2	NA	TGTGCCAGCAGCCCTCAGGGGGCGAACACCGGGGAGCTGTTTTTT	CASSPQGANTGELFF
NA	TRBV3-1/TRBV3-2	TRBJ2-7	once	TGTGCCAGCAGCCAAGGCCTAAAGTACGAGCAGTACTTC	CASSQGLKYEQYF
TRBD2	TRBV9	TRBJ2-1	NA	TGTGCCAGCAGCGCGTCCGGGACTAGCGCTGCCTACAATGAGCAGTTCTTC	CASSASGTSAAYNEQFF
TRBD1	TRBV5-1	TRBJ1-2	NA	TGCGCCAGCAGCTTCTCGGACAGGGGATTGTATGGCTACACCTTC	CASSFSDRGLYGYTF
NA	TRBV9	TRBJ1-1	NA	TGTGCCAGCAGCGTAGATCAGGACTTCACTGAAGCTTTCTTT	CASSVDQDFTEAFF
NA	TRBV19	TRBJ1-2	NA	TGTGCCAGTACCCCTTACGGGGGGAAGGGGGACTATGGCTACACCTTC	CASTPYGGKGDYGYTF
NA	TRBV11-1	TRBJ2-2	once	TGTGCCAGCAGCAGAGACAGCCGGGAGCTGTTTTTT	CASSRDSRELFF
NA	TRBV4-1	TRBJ1-6	NA	TGCGCCAGCAGCCTTACCCCGGGAGTTCCTAATTCACCCCTCCACTTT	CASSLTPGVPNSPLHF
TRBD1	TRBV18	TRBJ1-1	NA	TGTGCCAGCTCACCAGGACAGGGGGCGAACACTGAAGCTTTCTTT	CASSPGQGANTEAFF
TRBD1	TRBV27	TRBJ2-3	NA	TGTGCCAGCAGTCAACAGGGGGCGCAAGATACGCAGTATTTT	CASSQQGAQDTQYF
TRBD1	TRBV18	TRBJ1-1	NA	TGTGCCAGCTCACGGGACAGGGGCCTAATGAACACTGAAGCTTTCTTT	CASSRDRGLMNTEAFF
TRBD1	TRBV3-1/TRBV3-2	TRBJ1-5	NA	TGTGCCAGCAGCCACGGGACAGCTCAGCCCCAGCATTTT	CASSHGTAQPQHF
TRBD1	TRBV30	TRBJ1-1	NA	TGTGCCTGGAGTGTGGGACAGGGGAGCACTGAAGCTTTCTTT	CAWSVGQGSTEAFF
NA	TRBV6-5	TRBJ1-2	once	TGTGCCAGCAGATCCCAGGGGCACTATGGCTACACCTTC	CASRSQGHYGYTF
TRBD1	TRBV11-2	TRBJ1-1	NA	TGTGCCAGCAGCCCCCCCCGGACAGGGGGGACTGAAGCTTTCTTT	CASSPPRTGGTEAFF
NA	TRBV9	TRBJ2-3	NA	TGTGCCAGCAGCGTAGGACTCACAGATACGCAGTATTTT	CASSVGLTDTQYF
TRBD2	TRBV18	TRBJ2-3	NA	TGTGCCAGCTCACCGCTACCTCGAGGTAGCGGGAAGAGCACAGATACGCAGTATTTT	CASSPLPRGSGKSTDTQYF
NA	TRBV15	TRBJ1-2	NA	TGTGCCACCAGCACTGGGAGGGGCGACGGCTACACCTTC	CATSTGRGDGYTF
TRBD2	TRBV28	TRBJ2-2	NA	TGTGCCAGCAGCTGGGGGGGGAAAGCCGGGGAGCTGTTTTTT	CASSWGGKAGELFF
NA	TRBV9	TRBJ1-3	few	TGTGCCAGCAGCGGACACACCGTAACCTCTGGAAACACCATATATTTT	CASSGHTVTSGNTIYF
TRBD1	TRBV10-3	TRBJ1-5	NA	TGTGCCATCAGCCCCGGGACAGGGGGACAGCCCCAGCATTTT	CAISPGTGGQPQHF
TRBD1	TRBV10-3	TRBJ2-1	NA	TGTGCCATCAAGAACCGGGACAGGGGTAGCTACAATGAGCAGTTCTTC	CAIKNRDRGSYNEQFF
NA	TRBV5-5	TRBJ2-3	NA	TGTGCCAGCAGAGAAGGGGCAGCTAGCACAGATACGCAGTATTTT	CASREGAASTDTQYF
TRBD1	TRBV27	TRBJ1-5	NA	TGTGCCAGCAGTCGCAGACAGGGTGGTAATCAGCCCCAGCATTTT	CASSRRQGGNQPQHF
NA	TRBV2	TRBJ1-1	NA	TGTGCCAGCAGTGAGACAGCCACTGAAGCTTTCTTT	CASSETATEAFF
NA	TRBV4-3	TRBJ2-3	NA	TGCGCCAGCGTACGCGGTGTGGTCCCAGATACGCAGTATTTT	CASVRGVVPDTQYF
TRBD1	TRBV28	TRBJ1-5	NA	TGTGCCAGCAGTCTCGGACAGGTCGATCAGCCCCAGCATTTT	CASSLGQVDQPQHF
NA	TRBV29-1	TRBJ2-5	once	TGCAGCGTTGTGTTGTCGGGTCGGGAGACCCAGTACTTC	CSVVLSGRETQYF
TRBD2	TRBV7-3	TRBJ2-5	NA	TGTGCCAGCAGCCCAGCGGGGGGGCGAGAGACCCAGTACTTC	CASSPAGGRETQYF
NA	TRBV6-1	TRBJ1-3	NA	TGTGCCAGCAGTGAACGGTACTCTGGAAACACCATATATTTT	CASSERYSGNTIYF
NA	TRBV19	TRBJ1-2	NA	TGTGCCAGTACCTTGACAAACTATGGCTACACCTTC	CASTLTNYGYTF
TRBD1	TRBV4-1	TRBJ2-5	NA	TGCGCCAGCAGCCAGGGACAGGGCGGTTGGACCCAGTACTTC	CASSQGQGGWTQYF
TRBD1	TRBV28	TRBJ2-4	NA	TGTGCCAGCAGCTCCCCGGGACAGGGAACGGACATTCAGTACTTC	CASSSPGQGTDIQYF
TRBD1	TRBV27	TRBJ1-6	once	TGTGCCAGCAGCACGACAGGGGTTGCTTCACCCCTCCACTTT	CASSTTGVASPLHF
NA	TRBV11-3	TRBJ2-2	once	TGTGCCAGCATCGACAGGATGGCAGGGACCTCGAACACCGGGGAGCTGTTTTTT	CASIDRMAGTSNTGELFF
NA	TRBV5-1	TRBJ2-2	NA	TGCGCCAGCAGCGGAGGACAGGGAGGGACCGGGGAGCTGTTTTTT	CASSGGQGGTGELFF
NA	TRBV19	TRBJ2-5	NA	TGTGCCAGTAGTATTAGTTGGACTTCGGAGACCCAGTACTTC	CASSISWTSETQYF
NA	TRBV21-1	TRBJ2-5	NA	TGTGCCAGCAGAGGGATACAAGCGCGGGAGAGGGAGACCCAGTACTTC	CASRGIQARERETQYF
NA	TRBV7-6	TRBJ2-7	NA	TGTGCCAGCAGCTTATCTTCAGGGGACGAGCAGTACTTC	CASSLSSGDEQYF
TRBD1	TRBV6-2/TRBV6-3	TRBJ2-1	NA	TGTGCCAGCAGTGACAGGGACAATGAGCAGTTCTTC	CASSDRDNEQFF
TRBD2	TRBV7-9	TRBJ2-1	NA	TGTGCCAGCAGCTTCCGACAAGGGACTAGCGGGGACAATGAGCAGTTCTTC	CASSFRQGTSGDNEQFF
NA	TRBV30	TRBJ2-2	NA	TGTGCCTGGAGTGGGGGGAGGTCCGGGGAGCTGTTTTTT	CAWSGGRSGELFF
TRBD1	TRBV4-1	TRBJ2-1	NA	TGCGCCAGCAGCCCAGCGGTCTGGGACAGGGGAAACAATGAGCAGTTCTTC	CASSPAVWDRGNNEQFF
TRBD1	TRBV9	TRBJ1-4	NA	TGTGCCAGCAGTGGGACAGACGAGAATGAAAAACTGTTTTTT	CASSGTDENEKLFF
NA	TRBV11-2	TRBJ2-7	NA	TGTGCCAGCAGCCTGGGCAGGGTTACCGAGCAGTACTTC	CASSLGRVTEQYF
TRBD1	TRBV7-4	TRBJ2-7	NA	TGTGCCAGCAGCTTCTTCCTAGCAGACAGGGTCCTCGCTGAGCAGTACTTC	CASSFFLADRVLAEQYF
TRBD1	TRBV19	TRBJ2-2	NA	TGTGCCAGTAGTATTCAGGGGGACACCGGGGAGCTGTTTTTT	CASSIQGDTGELFF
NA	TRBV9	TRBJ1-3	NA	TGTGCCAGCAGCGCCCGACGGGGAGGTGGAAACACCATATATTTT	CASSARRGGGNTIYF
NA	TRBV6-5	TRBJ2-7	NA	TGTGCCAGCAGTTACTCGAACAGCGGATCCTACGAGCAGTACTTC	CASSYSNSGSYEQYF
NA	TRBV5-4	TRBJ2-1	NA	TGTGCCAGCAGCTTGGTCAGGAACAATGAGCAGTTCTTC	CASSLVRNNEQFF
TRBD1	TRBV18	TRBJ1-1	NA	TGTGCCAGCTCACCTCCAATTCAGGGGGCGCGGACTGAAGCTTTCTTT	CASSPPIQGARTEAFF
NA	TRBV6-1	TRBJ2-6	NA	TGTGCCAGCAGTGGACAGGGACTTTCCGGGGCCAACGTCCTGACTTTC	CASSGQGLSGANVLTF
NA	TRBV19	TRBJ1-1	once	TGTGCCAGTAGTATAGCTCGCGGTGGTAGGACTGAAGCTTTCTTT	CASSIARGGRTEAFF